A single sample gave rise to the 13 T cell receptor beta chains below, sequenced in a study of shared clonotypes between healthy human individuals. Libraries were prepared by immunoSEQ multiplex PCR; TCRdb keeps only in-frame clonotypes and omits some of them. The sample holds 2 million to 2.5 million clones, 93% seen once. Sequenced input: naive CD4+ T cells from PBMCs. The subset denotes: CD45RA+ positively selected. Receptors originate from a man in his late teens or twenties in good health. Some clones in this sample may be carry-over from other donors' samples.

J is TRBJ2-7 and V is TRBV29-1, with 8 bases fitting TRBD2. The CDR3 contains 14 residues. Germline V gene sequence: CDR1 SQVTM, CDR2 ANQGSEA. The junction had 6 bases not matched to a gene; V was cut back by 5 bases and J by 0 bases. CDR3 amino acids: CSVRGGVNSYEQYF. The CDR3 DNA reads TGCAGCGTTCGGGGGGGTGTAAACTCCTACGAGCAGTACTTC.

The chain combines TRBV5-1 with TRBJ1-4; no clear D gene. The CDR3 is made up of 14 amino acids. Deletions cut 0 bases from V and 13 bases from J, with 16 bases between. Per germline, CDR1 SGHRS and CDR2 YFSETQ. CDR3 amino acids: CASSLAGTSSGLFF. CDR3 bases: TGCGCCAGCAGCTTGGCAGGAACCTCAAGCGGACTGTTTTTT.

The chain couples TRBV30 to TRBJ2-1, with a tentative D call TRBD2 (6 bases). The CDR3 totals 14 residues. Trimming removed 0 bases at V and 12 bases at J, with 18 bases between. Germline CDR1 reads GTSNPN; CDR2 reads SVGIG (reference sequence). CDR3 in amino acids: CAWSVGRRDSRQFF. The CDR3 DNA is TGTGCCTGGAGTGTAGGTCGGCGGGATTCGAGGCAGTTCTTC.

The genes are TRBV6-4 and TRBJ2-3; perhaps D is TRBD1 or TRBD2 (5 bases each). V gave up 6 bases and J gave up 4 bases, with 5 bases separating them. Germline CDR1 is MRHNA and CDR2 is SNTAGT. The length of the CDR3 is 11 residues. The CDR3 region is CASRGADTQYF. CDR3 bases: TGTGCCAGCAGGGGGGCAGATACGCAGTATTTT.

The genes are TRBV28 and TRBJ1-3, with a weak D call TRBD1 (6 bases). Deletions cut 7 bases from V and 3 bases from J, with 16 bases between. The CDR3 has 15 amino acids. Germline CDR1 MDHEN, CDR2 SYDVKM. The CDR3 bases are TGTGCCAGCACCCTACCCAGGGGATATGGAAACACCATATATTTT. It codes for CASTLPRGYGNTIYF. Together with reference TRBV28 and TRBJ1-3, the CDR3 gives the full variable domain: DVKVTQSSRYLVKRTGEKVFLECVQDMDHENMFWYRQDPGLGLRLIYFSYDVKMKEKGDIPEGYSVSREKKERFSLILESASTNQTSMYLCASTLPRGYGNTIYFGEGSWLTVV.

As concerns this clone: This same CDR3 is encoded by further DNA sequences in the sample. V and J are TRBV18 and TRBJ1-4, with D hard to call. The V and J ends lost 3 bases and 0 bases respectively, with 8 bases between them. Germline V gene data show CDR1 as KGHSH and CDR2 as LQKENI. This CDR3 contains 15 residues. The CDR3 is CASSPRVATNEKLFF. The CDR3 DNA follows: TGTGCCAGCTCACCGAGGGTTGCAACTAATGAAAAACTGTTTTTT.

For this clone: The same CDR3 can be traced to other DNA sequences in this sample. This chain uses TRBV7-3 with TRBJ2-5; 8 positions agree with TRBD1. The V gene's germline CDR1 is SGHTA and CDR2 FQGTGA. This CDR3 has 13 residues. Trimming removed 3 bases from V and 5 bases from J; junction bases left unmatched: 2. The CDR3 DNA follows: TGTGCCAGCAGCTTTGGACAGGGCGAGACCCAGTACTTC. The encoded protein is CASSFGQGETQYF.

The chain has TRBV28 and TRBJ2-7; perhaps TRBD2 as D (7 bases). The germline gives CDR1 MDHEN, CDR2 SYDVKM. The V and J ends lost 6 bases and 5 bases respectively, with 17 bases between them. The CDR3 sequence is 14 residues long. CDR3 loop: CASRPLGAGDEQYF. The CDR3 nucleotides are TGTGCCAGCAGGCCTCTGGGGGCGGGGGACGAGCAGTACTTC. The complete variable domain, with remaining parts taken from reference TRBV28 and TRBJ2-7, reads DVKVTQSSRYLVKRTGEKVFLECVQDMDHENMFWYRQDPGLGLRLIYFSYDVKMKEKGDIPEGYSVSREKKERFSLILESASTNQTSMYLCASRPLGAGDEQYFGPGTRLTVT.

This CDR3 is CSVSDSSQETQYF. The DNA for the CDR3 is TGCAGCGTTTCGGACAGCAGCCAAGAGACCCAGTACTTC. J is TRBJ2-5 and V is TRBV29-1; tentative D call: TRBD1 (6 bases). V gave up 5 bases and J gave up 1 base, with 11 bases separating them. The V gene's germline CDR1 is SQVTM and CDR2 ANQGSEA. The CDR3 has 13 amino acids.

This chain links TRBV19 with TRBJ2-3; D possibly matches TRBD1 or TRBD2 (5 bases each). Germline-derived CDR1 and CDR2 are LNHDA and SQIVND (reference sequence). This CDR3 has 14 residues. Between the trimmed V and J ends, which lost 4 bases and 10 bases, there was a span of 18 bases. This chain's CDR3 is CASSNDNFRGAQYF. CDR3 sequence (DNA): TGTGCCAGTAGTAATGACAACTTCAGAGGGGCGCAGTATTTT.

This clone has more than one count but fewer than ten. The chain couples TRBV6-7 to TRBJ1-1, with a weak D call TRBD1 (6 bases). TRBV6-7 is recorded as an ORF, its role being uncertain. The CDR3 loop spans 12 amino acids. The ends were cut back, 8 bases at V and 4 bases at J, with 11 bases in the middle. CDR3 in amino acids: CASWDNPTEAFF. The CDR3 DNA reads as TGTGCCAGCTGGGACAATCCCACTGAAGCTTTCTTT.

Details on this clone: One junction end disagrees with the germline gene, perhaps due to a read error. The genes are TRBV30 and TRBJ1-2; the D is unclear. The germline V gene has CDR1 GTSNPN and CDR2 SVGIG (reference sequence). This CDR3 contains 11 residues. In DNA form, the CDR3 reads TGTGCCTGGAGCGTCAGAGAGAGGACCCGCTTC. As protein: CAWSVRERTRF.

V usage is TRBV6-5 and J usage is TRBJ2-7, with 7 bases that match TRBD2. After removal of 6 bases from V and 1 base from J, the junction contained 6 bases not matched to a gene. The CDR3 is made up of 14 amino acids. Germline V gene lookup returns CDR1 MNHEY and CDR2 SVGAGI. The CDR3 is CASREPGLSYEQYF. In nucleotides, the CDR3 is TGTGCCAGCAGAGAACCGGGACTATCCTACGAGCAGTACTTC.